This TCR beta chain was recorded in a study of PD-1 blockade in classical Hodgkin lymphoma. Here immunoSEQ multiplex PCR was the method, and the copy in TCRdb shows in-frame clones only, minus some. The sample holds 40,000 to 50,000 clones; approximately 90% are singletons and the top ten take 5.5%. Patients all relapsed after autologous stem cell transplantation, and there was variation in brentuximab vedotin exposure. The CDR3 loop spans 14 amino acids. V lost 3 bases and J 2 bases, leaving 11 bases between the germline ends. The germline CDR1 and CDR2 sequences are LNHNV and YYDKDF (reference sequence). About this clone itself: Its target is not known.

Study-wide results and caveats: Reports described newly diagnosed patients as having lower baseline TCR diversity than healthy donors. Those achieving complete response showed baseline diversity like newly diagnosed patients.

The sample here was peripheral blood mononuclear cells (PBMCs), taken before the second cycle of nivolumab. The chain recombines TRBV15 with TRBJ2-7, with a possible D match to TRBD2 (5 bases). The sequence was collected from a human donor with classical Hodgkin lymphoma. The CDR3 region is CATSRIDGTYEQYF. Here the CDR3 DNA reads TGTGCCACCAGCAGGATAGACGGGACCTACGAGCAGTACTTC.